This entry lists 22 T cell receptor beta chains sequenced from one sample in a study of shared clonotypes between healthy human individuals. The assay was immunoSEQ multiplex PCR, and TCRdb's table has in-frame clones only and misses some. The sample has 2 million to 2.5 million clones; 90% to 97% are singletons. The material sequenced was naive CD4+ T cells sorted from blood. As for subset: CD45RA+ positively selected. The origin of the receptors is a man younger than 35 in good health.

The chain recombines TRBV7-3 with TRBJ2-7, with a possible D match to TRBD2 (5 bases). Trimming took 7 bases from V and 2 from J, leaving 9 bases between them. CDR1 is SGHTA, CDR2 FQGTGA, per germline. CDR3 length: 12 residues. For the CDR3, the DNA is TGTGCCAGCAAAGAGGGCCCCTACGAGCAGTACTTC. The encoded protein is CASKEGPYEQYF.

This rearrangement joins TRBV5-1 to TRBJ1-6, with D possibly TRBD1 on 6 matching bases. The germline V gene encodes CDR1 SGHRS and CDR2 YFSETQ. The CDR3 is 16 amino acids. Trimming left V 4 bases short and J 6 bases short, with 17 bases between. CDR3: CASSPGHSDSNSPLHF. CDR3 nucleotides: TGCGCCAGCAGCCCTGGCCATTCGGACAGTAATTCACCCCTCCACTTT.

This clone showed up just a few times. The rearrangement links TRBV7-9 to TRBJ1-2; D remains ambiguous. The CDR3 contains 15 residues. Trimming stripped 1 base from V and 7 bases from J, with 16 bases between. Germline values: CDR1 SEHNR, CDR2 FQNEAQ (reference sequence). The CDR3 coding sequence is TGTGCCAGCAGCTTAGATCAGATTCCCCTTCTTGGCTACACCTTC. Translation gives CASSLDQIPLLGYTF.

For this clone: The sample contains more than one DNA sequence encoding this CDR3. The rearrangement uses TRBV5-4 and TRBJ1-1; possible D gene TRBD1, 5 bases. The germline CDR1 and CDR2 sequences are SGHNT and YYREEE (reference sequence). The length of the CDR3 is 14 residues. The V end was cut by 0 bases, the J end by 2 bases, with 8 bases between. CDR3 sequence (DNA): TGTGCCAGCAGCTTGGCCGGGGCTAACACTGAAGCTTTCTTT. It encodes CASSLAGANTEAFF.

This rearrangement joins TRBV27 to TRBJ1-3; D uncertain. Germline V gene data show CDR1 as MNHEY and CDR2 as SMNVEV (reference sequence). Between the trimmed V and J ends, which lost 3 bases and 4 bases, there was a span of 7 bases. The CDR3 consists of 13 residues. CDR3 bases: TGTGCCAGCAGTTTTAGGGAAGGAAACACCATATATTTT. This codes for CASSFREGNTIYF.

The chain joins TRBV15 to TRBJ1-1; 10 bases map to TRBD1. The V and J ends lost 2 bases and 1 base, in that order; junction bases with no gene match: 7. The CDR3 covers 17 residues. The V gene's germline CDR1 is LNHNV and CDR2 YYDKDF (reference sequence). CDR3 region: CATSRINRTGGNTEAFF. The DNA of the CDR3 is TGTGCCACCAGCAGAATAAACCGGACAGGGGGGAACACTGAAGCTTTCTTT.

J is TRBJ1-4 and V is TRBV6-6; the match to TRBD1 covers 7 bases. The CDR3 runs to 14 residues. Unmatched junction bases numbered 6, after V lost 6 bases and J lost 5 bases. Germline V gives CDR1 MNHNY, CDR2 SVGAGI (reference sequence). This CDR3 reads CASSRGTENEKLFF. The CDR3 DNA is TGTGCCAGCAGCCGAGGGACAGAAAATGAAAAACTGTTTTTT.

The chain is built from TRBV12-5 and TRBJ1-5; 10 bases align to TRBD1. The CDR3 is 14 amino acids. Germline CDR1 and CDR2: LGHNT and FRNRAP. In nucleotides, the CDR3 is TGTGCCCCTTCGACAGGGGGCAGCAATCAGCCCCAGCATTTT. As protein: CAPSTGGSNQPQHF.

The V call is TRBV6-1, the J call TRBJ2-2, with a possible D match to TRBD2 (5 bases). This CDR3 has 14 residues. V was clipped by 6 bases and J by 1 base, with 9 bases between them. The germline V gene has CDR1 MNHNS and CDR2 SASEGT. The chain's CDR3 is CASSERRNTGELFF. In nucleotides, the CDR3 is TGTGCCAGCAGCGAGCGGAGGAACACCGGGGAGCTGTTTTTT.

The chain has TRBV6-6 and TRBJ2-2; no firm D call. Deletions cut 4 bases from V and 6 bases from J, with 12 bases between. The CDR3 contains 14 residues. Germline CDR1 MNHNY, CDR2 SVGAGI (reference sequence). The CDR3 protein is CASSSNRGPGELFF. CDR3 sequence (DNA): TGTGCCAGCAGTTCCAATAGAGGTCCCGGGGAGCTGTTTTTT.

The V call is TRBV5-1, the J call TRBJ2-7; TRBD1 or TRBD2 may be the D gene (5 bases each). V was pared by 3 bases and J by 2 bases, with 12 bases between. The V gene's germline CDR1 is SGHRS and CDR2 YFSETQ. The CDR3 sequence is 14 residues long. In nucleotides, the CDR3 is TGCGCCAGCAGCTCCGCCGGGACGGCCTACGAGCAGTACTTC. Amino acids: CASSSAGTAYEQYF. Variable domain in full (rest from reference TRBV5-1 and TRBJ2-7): KAGVTQTPRYLIKTRGQQVTLSCSPISGHRSVSWYQQTPGQGLQFLFEYFSETQRNKGNFPGRFSGRQFSNSRSEMNVSTLELGDSALYLCASSSAGTAYEQYFGPGTRLTVT.

Details on this clone: The same CDR3 can be traced to other DNA sequences in this sample. The chain employs TRBV4-3 and TRBJ2-7; 9 positions agree with TRBD2. The CDR3 extends over 15 amino acids. V trimming: 1 base; J trimming: 3 bases; junction bases outside the gene matches: 4. The germline gives CDR1 LGHNA, CDR2 YSLEER. The CDR3 nucleotides read TGCGCCAGCAGCCAAGGGGCTAGCGGGATCTACGAGCAGTACTTC. Translating it yields CASSQGASGIYEQYF.

The chain couples TRBV4-3 to TRBJ2-3, with D possibly TRBD1 on 5 matching bases. There are 15 residues in the CDR3. Trimming stripped 0 bases from V and 0 bases from J, with 7 bases between. CDR1 is LGHNA and CDR2 is YSLEER in the germline V gene. CDR3 sequence reads: CASSQEAGSTDTQYF. DNA of the CDR3: TGCGCCAGCAGCCAAGAGGCAGGGAGCACAGATACGCAGTATTTT.

The chain employs TRBV9 and TRBJ1-2; 9 bases map to TRBD1. The CDR3 sequence is 17 residues long. V was clipped by 2 bases and J by 7 bases; unmatched bases: 15. The germline V gene encodes CDR1 SGDLS and CDR2 YYNGEE. CDR3 sequence: CASSVLDRGTLSGGYTF. The CDR3, as DNA: TGTGCCAGCAGCGTTCTCGACAGGGGGACCCTATCTGGTGGCTACACCTTC.

The rearrangement joins TRBV7-3 to TRBJ1-3, with D uncertain. This CDR3 comprises 14 residues. Germline V gene data show CDR1 as SGHTA and CDR2 as FQGTGA. The germline V and J ends were trimmed by 4 bases and 4 bases, with 11 bases remaining between them. For the CDR3, the DNA is TGTGCCAGCAGCTCCGGGCCTGTCGGAAACACCATATATTTT. It translates to CASSSGPVGNTIYF. Full variable domain (missing parts from reference TRBV7-3 and TRBJ1-3): GAGVSQTPSNKVTEKGKYVELRCDPISGHTALYWYRQSLGQGPEFLIYFQGTGAADDSGLPNDRFFAVRPEGSVSTLKIQRTERGDSAVYLCASSSGPVGNTIYFGEGSWLTVV.

The chain combines TRBV10-3 with TRBJ2-1; 9 bases are shared with TRBD2. From germline, CDR1 is ENHRY and CDR2 SYGVKD. J was trimmed by 1 base and V by 3 bases; bases with no gene match: 7. This CDR3 has 17 residues. The CDR3 nucleotides read TGTGCCATCAGTGATCTAGCGGGAAGTGGGTCCTACAATGAGCAGTTCTTC. Amino acids: CAISDLAGSGSYNEQFF.

The chain joins TRBV5-6 to TRBJ2-6; D assignment may be TRBD1 or TRBD2 (5 bases each). The CDR3 sequence is 18 residues long. V was trimmed by 0 bases and J by 0 bases, leaving 13 bases between them. CDR1 is SGHDT and CDR2 is YYEEEE in the germline V gene. CDR3 sequence reads: CASSLEGRTPSGANVLTF. The CDR3 bases are TGTGCCAGCAGCTTGGAGGGACGGACTCCCTCTGGGGCCAACGTCCTGACTTTC.

The CDR3 nucleotides read TGTGCCAGCAGTGAAGCTTGGGGCTTGGATACGCAGTATTTT. As protein: CASSEAWGLDTQYF. This chain links TRBV6-1 with TRBJ2-3; a weak D match, TRBD1 (5 bases). V was pared by 0 bases and J by 6 bases, with 10 bases between. Germline CDR1 reads MNHNS; CDR2 reads SASEGT. This CDR3 has 14 residues.

This chain links TRBV4-1 with TRBJ2-7; 11 bases agree with TRBD1. In germline, CDR1 is MGHRA, CDR2 YSYEKL. The CDR3 loop spans 15 amino acids. The ends lost 2 bases at V and 4 bases at J; junction bases unmatched: 4. DNA for the CDR3: TGCGCCAGCAGCCAAACGGACAGGGGGCTGTACGAGCAGTACTTC. Protein sequence: CASSQTDRGLYEQYF.

The genes are TRBV2 and TRBJ2-2; 7 bases align to TRBD1. Germline loops: CDR1 SNHLY, CDR2 FYNNEI. This CDR3 is 15 amino acids long. V was clipped by 7 bases and J by 0 bases; unmatched bases: 5. CDR3 DNA sequence: TGTGCCAGCATACAGGGACAGACGAACACCGGGGAGCTGTTTTTT. It specifies CASIQGQTNTGELFF.

This chain uses TRBV9 with TRBJ2-7; 7 bases map to TRBD1. The CDR3 loop spans 15 amino acids. CDR1 and CDR2 from the germline V gene are SGDLS and YYNGEE. Trimming cost V 1 base and J 2 bases; bases outside gene matches: 6. The CDR3 DNA follows: TGTGCCAGCAGCGTATGGTGGGACAGCCCCTACGAGCAGTACTTC. It yields the protein CASSVWWDSPYEQYF. Looking up the rest from reference TRBV9 and TRBJ2-7 gives the full variable domain: DSGVTQTPKHLITATGQRVTLRCSPRSGDLSVYWYQQSLDQGLQFLIQYYNGEERAKGNILERFSAQQFPDLHSELNLSSLELGDSALYFCASSVWWDSPYEQYFGPGTRLTVT.

The chain has TRBV30 and TRBJ1-2; possible D gene TRBD1, 5 bases. Germline assignment: CDR1 GTSNPN and CDR2 SVGIG (reference sequence). CDR3 size: 17 residues. The V end lost 2 bases, the J end lost 4 bases, and 23 bases lay between the germline ends. The chain's CDR3 is CAWSSTGTRGSLYGYTF. CDR3 nucleotides: TGTGCCTGGAGTTCGACCGGGACCCGGGGGTCTCTCTATGGCTACACCTTC. The variable domain in full, with the rest retrieved from reference TRBV30 and TRBJ1-2, is SQTIHQWPATLVQPVGSPLSLECTVEGTSNPNLYWYRQAAGRGLQLLFYSVGIGQISSEVPQNLSASRPQDRQFILSSKKLLLSDSGFYLCAWSSTGTRGSLYGYTFGSGTRLTVV.